The clone carrying this TCR beta chain showed up many times. Antigen specificity is unknown. The TCR beta CDR3 regions underwent amplification using RNA transcripts as the source. Using the HTBI primer set, a first-round RT-PCR was run on the TCR CDR3. TCRdb reanalysed the multiplex PCR reads using MiXCR and keeps one entry per CDR3 protein. This sample has under 300,000 distinct CDR3 sequences; 20% to 25% occur once, and the top ten carry approximately 60%. This sample was included in a study of T cells in Graves' hyperthyroidism and ophthalmopathy. About the research overall: Blood from the periphery was taken at initial diagnosis, before any treatment. Broader study findings: Blood shared most expanded thyroid clonotypes above 0.001.

Germline assignment: CDR1 LGHDT and CDR2 YNNKEL (reference sequence). The CDR3 covers 18 residues. V lost 0 bases to trimming and J lost 5 bases, with 19 bases between them. Sequencing was done on a sample of blood. The chain couples TRBV3-1 to TRBJ1-4; D remains unclear. The receptor was isolated from a young man with Graves' ophthalmopathy. The CDR3 is CASSQDTEGQMPNEKLFF. Here the CDR3 DNA reads TGTGCCAGCAGCCAAGATACCGAAGGGCAGATGCCAAATGAAAAACTGTTTTTT.